Listed here are 13 T cell receptor beta chains from one sample, sequenced in a study of blood T cell repertoires in COVID-19. The repertoire was sequenced with immunoSEQ multiplex PCR; TCRdb's copy has only in-frame clones and lacks some. This table has more than 150,000 clones, roughly four fifths appearing once. The sample consisted of peripheral blood. These receptors originate from a woman older than 75 with COVID-19, enrolled during active disease.

This chain links TRBV5-4 with TRBJ1-2, with 7 bases identical to TRBD1. The CDR3 runs 12 residues. V dropped 2 bases and J dropped 10; count of bases not matched to a gene: 5. In germline, CDR1 is SGHNT, CDR2 YYREEE (reference sequence). The CDR3 here is CASSFGQVPYTF. CDR3 bases: TGTGCCAGCAGCTTCGGACAGGTCCCCTACACCTTC.

The rearrangement links TRBV24-1 to TRBJ2-2, with 10 nucleotides matching TRBD1. Germline CDR1 KGHDR, CDR2 SFDVKD. Trimming cost V 4 bases and J 6 bases; bases outside gene matches: 7. This CDR3 contains 16 residues. CDR3 sequence reads: CATSEPGQGLSGELFF. The CDR3 bases are TGTGCCACCAGTGAACCGGGACAGGGGCTTTCCGGGGAGCTGTTTTTT.

The DNA for the CDR3 is TGCAGCGTTGAAGGCACTAGCGGGGCCTACAATGAGCAGTTCTTC. Translation gives CSVEGTSGAYNEQFF. The chain recombines TRBV29-1 with TRBJ2-1, with 10 bases matching TRBD2. CDR1 SQVTM and CDR2 ANQGSEA come from the germline V gene. This CDR3 spans 15 amino acids. The V segment lost 1 base and the J segment 2 bases; nucleotides outside the gene matches: 2.

With respect to this clone: A read error may account for a junction end that differs from germline. CDR3 protein: CATSRDLTYNKQFF. CDR3 in DNA: TGTGCCACCAGCAGAGATCTTACGTACAATAAGCAGTTCTTC. V gene TRBV15 combines with J gene TRBJ2-1; D gene uncertain. The CDR3 extends over 14 amino acids. CDR1 is LNHNV and CDR2 is YYDKDF in the germline V gene (reference sequence). Together with reference TRBV15 and TRBJ2-1, the CDR3 gives the full variable domain: DAMVIQNPRYQVTQFGKPVTLSCSQTLNHNVMYWYQQKSSQAPKLLFHYYDKDFNNEADTPDNFQSRRPNTSFCFLDIRSPGLGDTAMYLCATSRDLTYNKQFFGPGTRLTVL.

The chain couples TRBV5-1 to TRBJ1-1, with 12 bases identical to TRBD1. CDR1 is SGHRS and CDR2 is YFSETQ in the germline V gene. The ends lost 0 bases at V and 4 bases at J; junction bases unmatched: 4. The CDR3 runs to 16 residues. For the CDR3, the DNA is TGCGCCAGCAGCTTGGATGGGACAGGGGGCTCCACTGAAGCTTTCTTT. Translation: CASSLDGTGGSTEAFF.

V and J are TRBV28 and TRBJ1-5; perhaps TRBD1 as D (6 bases). The CDR3 sequence is 15 residues long. Trimming removed 6 bases at V and 0 bases at J, with 12 bases between. CDR1 and CDR2 (germline): MDHEN, SYDVKM. The CDR3 loop reads CASSPDRYSNQPQHF. For the CDR3, the DNA is TGTGCCAGCAGCCCAGACAGGTATAGCAATCAGCCCCAGCATTTT.

V is TRBV6-6 and J is TRBJ2-1, with 7 bases fitting TRBD2. The CDR3 is 13 residues long. V dropped 5 bases and J dropped 11; count of bases not matched to a gene: 9. Germline CDR1 reads MNHNY; CDR2 reads SVGAGI (reference sequence). For the CDR3, the DNA is TGTGCCAGCAGTCAATTGGGCGGGAGAAAGCAGTTCTTC. It specifies CASSQLGGRKQFF.

This chain connects TRBV5-1 to TRBJ1-1; perhaps TRBD1 as D (5 bases). V was pared by 0 bases and J by 7 bases, with 13 bases between. The germline V gene encodes CDR1 SGHRS and CDR2 YFSETQ. This CDR3 is 14 amino acids long. The CDR3 sequence: CASSLEGSRLEAFF. In DNA form, the CDR3 reads TGCGCCAGCAGCTTGGAGGGGTCGAGACTTGAAGCTTTCTTT.

This clone was observed once. The genes are TRBV12-5 and TRBJ1-1; TRBD1 aligns across 11 bases. The CDR3 consists of 16 residues. The V and J ends lost 2 bases and 4 bases, in that order; junction bases with no gene match: 6. Germline V gene data show CDR1 as LGHNT and CDR2 as FRNRAP. The CDR3 here is CASGLTTGTGGTEAFF. CDR3 in DNA: TGTGCTAGTGGTTTGACGACCGGGACAGGGGGCACTGAAGCTTTCTTT.

The chain uses TRBV27 and TRBJ2-4, with 7 bases aligning to TRBD2. The V segment lost 2 bases and the J segment 8 bases; nucleotides outside the gene matches: 6. The CDR3 is 14 amino acids. CDR1 is MNHEY and CDR2 is SMNVEV in the germline V gene (reference sequence). CDR3 amino acids: CASSLSGAGDIQYF. The CDR3 coding sequence is TGTGCCAGCAGTTTAAGCGGGGCGGGGGACATTCAGTACTTC.

This chain connects TRBV7-8 to TRBJ2-2, with D maybe TRBD1 (6 bases). The CDR3 is 14 amino acids. The germline CDR1 and CDR2 sequences are SGHVS and FQNEAQ. V lost 5 bases to trimming and J lost 6 bases, with 13 bases between them. The CDR3 loop is CASSDRDNPGELFF. The CDR3 DNA follows: TGTGCCAGCAGCGACCGGGACAATCCCGGGGAGCTGTTTTTT.

This chain joins TRBV30 and TRBJ1-1; 7 nucleotides match TRBD1. The CDR3 is 13 residues long. CDR1 is GTSNPN, CDR2 SVGIG, per germline (reference sequence). J lost 1 base, V lost 1 base, and 0 bases had no gene match. The CDR3 loop is CAWSGTGNTEAFF. The CDR3 nucleotides read TGTGCCTGGAGTGGGACAGGGAACACTGAAGCTTTCTTT.

This clone was recorded once. V usage is TRBV28 and J usage is TRBJ1-1; 11 bases map to TRBD1. The CDR3 runs to 15 residues. Unmatched junction bases numbered 3, after V lost 1 base and J lost 5 bases. Germline V gives CDR1 MDHEN, CDR2 SYDVKM. This CDR3 is CASSLYGTGGTEAFF. In DNA form, the CDR3 reads TGTGCCAGCAGTTTATATGGGACAGGGGGGACTGAAGCTTTCTTT.